The T cell receptor beta chain under discussion was sequenced for a study of OX40 agonist ivuxolimab in advanced cancers. Study as a whole: Each patient was given ivuxolimab into a vein every 2 weeks, at 0.01 to 10 mg/kg. Enrollees could have had prior anti-PD-1, anti-PD-L1 or anti-CTLA-4 therapy, which 35% to 40% had received.

As concerns this clone: What it binds is unknown.

Blood specimens came from baseline, cycle 4 day 1, and cycle 7 day 1. V gave up 5 bases and J gave up 7 bases, with 11 bases separating them. The CDR3 sequence is 12 residues long. The germline gives CDR1 SEHNR, CDR2 FQNEAQ (reference sequence). Only in-frame clones appear in the TCRdb table, and some are missing; sequencing was by immunoSEQ multiplex PCR. The sample includes some 50,000 clones, about 89% seen only once; the top ten take about an eighth. Study observations and caveats: Normalized T-cell clonal expansion was also low in some nonresponders.

The V and J genes are TRBV7-9 and TRBJ2-5; D is unresolved. The TCR sequence derives from an adult with an advanced solid tumor such as melanoma, head and neck, liver or kidney cancer. Sample: CD4+ or CD8+ T cells sorted from blood, taken in a trial of the OX40 agonist ivuxolimab. CDR3 coding DNA: TGTGCCAGCAGCCCCATCACGGGGACCCAGTACTTC. This codes for CASSPITGTQYF.